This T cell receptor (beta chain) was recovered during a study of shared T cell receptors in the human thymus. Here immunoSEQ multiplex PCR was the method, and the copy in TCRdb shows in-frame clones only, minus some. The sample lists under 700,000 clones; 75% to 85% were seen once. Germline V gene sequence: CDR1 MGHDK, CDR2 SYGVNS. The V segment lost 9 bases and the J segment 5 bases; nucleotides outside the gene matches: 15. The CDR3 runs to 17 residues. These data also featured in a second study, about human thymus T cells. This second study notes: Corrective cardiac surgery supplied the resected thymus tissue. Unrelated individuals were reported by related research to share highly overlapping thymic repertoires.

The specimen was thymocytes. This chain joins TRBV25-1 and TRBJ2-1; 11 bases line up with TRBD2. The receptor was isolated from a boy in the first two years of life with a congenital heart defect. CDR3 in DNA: TGTGCCAGTCTCGGACTTCTGACTAGCGGGGCCCACAATGAGCAGTTCTTC. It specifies CASLGLLTSGAHNEQFF.